These 9 T cell receptor beta chains were all obtained from the same sample, sequenced in a study of cytomegalovirus exposure and HLA in healthy donors. The PCR had 60 Vbeta and 13 Jbeta primers. Some clones are missing from TCRdb's copy, which holds only in-frame ones; the method was immunoSEQ multiplex PCR. The sample lists around 78,000 clones; 60% to 75% were seen once. The sequenced sample was PBMCs. These receptors came from a woman in her 40s in good health and CMV-seropositive.

The chain links TRBV10-3 to TRBJ2-1, with D possibly TRBD2 on 6 matching bases. CDR1 and CDR2 (germline): ENHRY, SYGVKD. V was clipped by 6 bases and J by 8 bases, with 17 bases between them. The CDR3 covers 14 residues. The CDR3 DNA reads as TGTGCCATCAGCCCCGGGCCCCCTAGCGATGAGCAGTTCTTC. Translating it yields CAISPGPPSDEQFF.

The chain joins TRBV6-1 to TRBJ2-7; TRBD1 matches 7 bases. V shed 4 bases and J 6 bases; nucleotides not matched to a gene: 6. CDR1 and CDR2 from the germline V gene are MNHNS and SASEGT. The CDR3 extends over 13 amino acids. CDR3 nucleotide sequence: TGTGCCAGCAGTGCGGTAAGGGGGCGCGAGCAGTACTTC. Translating gives CASSAVRGREQYF.

V usage is TRBV4-1 and J usage is TRBJ2-4, with 11 bases that match TRBD1. The CDR3 consists of 16 residues. The junction had 7 bases not matched to a gene; V was cut back by 1 base and J by 8 bases. Germline CDR1 MGHRA, CDR2 YSYEKL. The CDR3 is CASSQGTGGAEDIQYF. In DNA, the CDR3 is TGCGCCAGCAGCCAAGGGACAGGGGGCGCGGAGGACATTCAGTACTTC.

V gene TRBV28 combines with J gene TRBJ1-1; D gene ambiguous. The CDR3 is 14 residues long. The germline V and J ends were trimmed by 5 bases and 1 base, with 11 bases remaining between them. Per the germline V gene, CDR1 is MDHEN and CDR2 is SYDVKM. CDR3 amino acids: CASSVTAGNTEAFF. The DNA of the CDR3 is TGTGCCAGCAGTGTGACTGCGGGGAACACTGAAGCTTTCTTT.

V and J are TRBV5-1 and TRBJ1-1; D unclear. The V end was cut by 0 bases, the J end by 3 bases, with 6 bases between. Germline V lookup: CDR1 SGHRS, CDR2 YFSETQ. This CDR3 is built from 13 residues. CDR3 protein: CASSLGIDTEAFF. Here the CDR3 DNA reads TGCGCCAGCAGCTTGGGTATAGACACTGAAGCTTTCTTT.

The chain joins TRBV19 to TRBJ1-1, with unresolved D. Trimming removed 1 base from V and 1 base from J, with 7 bases in between. The CDR3 contains 14 residues. Looked up from germline, CDR1 is LNHDA and CDR2 is SQIVND (reference sequence). CDR3 DNA sequence: TGTGCCAGTAGTATAGGATGGCAGAACACTGAAGCTTTCTTT. Encoded protein: CASSIGWQNTEAFF.

V usage is TRBV5-8 and J usage is TRBJ1-1; the D is unclear. The germline V gene has CDR1 SGHTS and CDR2 YDEGEE. The CDR3 extends over 14 amino acids. V dropped 0 bases and J dropped 2 bases, with 8 bases sitting between them. The CDR3 sequence: CASSLGHYNTEAFF. DNA of the CDR3: TGTGCCAGCAGCTTGGGGCATTATAACACTGAAGCTTTCTTT.

This chain connects TRBV6-5 to TRBJ1-3, with a weak D call TRBD1 (6 bases). V lost 7 bases, J lost 0 bases, and 13 bases lay in between. The CDR3 sequence is 15 residues long. Germline CDR1 is MNHEY and CDR2 is SVGAGI. The CDR3: CASTSGGRSGNTIYF. The CDR3, as DNA: TGTGCCAGCACTTCCGGGGGGCGCTCTGGAAACACCATATATTTT.

This clone turned up a few times. The genes are TRBV7-9 and TRBJ1-1, with 7 bases aligning to TRBD1. This CDR3 is built from 13 residues. The ends lost 1 base at V and 6 bases at J; junction bases unmatched: 2. Looked up from germline, CDR1 is SEHNR and CDR2 is FQNEAQ (reference sequence). The CDR3 DNA follows: TGTGCCAGCAGCTTAGTGGACAGGCCTGAAGCTTTCTTT. Translating gives CASSLVDRPEAFF.